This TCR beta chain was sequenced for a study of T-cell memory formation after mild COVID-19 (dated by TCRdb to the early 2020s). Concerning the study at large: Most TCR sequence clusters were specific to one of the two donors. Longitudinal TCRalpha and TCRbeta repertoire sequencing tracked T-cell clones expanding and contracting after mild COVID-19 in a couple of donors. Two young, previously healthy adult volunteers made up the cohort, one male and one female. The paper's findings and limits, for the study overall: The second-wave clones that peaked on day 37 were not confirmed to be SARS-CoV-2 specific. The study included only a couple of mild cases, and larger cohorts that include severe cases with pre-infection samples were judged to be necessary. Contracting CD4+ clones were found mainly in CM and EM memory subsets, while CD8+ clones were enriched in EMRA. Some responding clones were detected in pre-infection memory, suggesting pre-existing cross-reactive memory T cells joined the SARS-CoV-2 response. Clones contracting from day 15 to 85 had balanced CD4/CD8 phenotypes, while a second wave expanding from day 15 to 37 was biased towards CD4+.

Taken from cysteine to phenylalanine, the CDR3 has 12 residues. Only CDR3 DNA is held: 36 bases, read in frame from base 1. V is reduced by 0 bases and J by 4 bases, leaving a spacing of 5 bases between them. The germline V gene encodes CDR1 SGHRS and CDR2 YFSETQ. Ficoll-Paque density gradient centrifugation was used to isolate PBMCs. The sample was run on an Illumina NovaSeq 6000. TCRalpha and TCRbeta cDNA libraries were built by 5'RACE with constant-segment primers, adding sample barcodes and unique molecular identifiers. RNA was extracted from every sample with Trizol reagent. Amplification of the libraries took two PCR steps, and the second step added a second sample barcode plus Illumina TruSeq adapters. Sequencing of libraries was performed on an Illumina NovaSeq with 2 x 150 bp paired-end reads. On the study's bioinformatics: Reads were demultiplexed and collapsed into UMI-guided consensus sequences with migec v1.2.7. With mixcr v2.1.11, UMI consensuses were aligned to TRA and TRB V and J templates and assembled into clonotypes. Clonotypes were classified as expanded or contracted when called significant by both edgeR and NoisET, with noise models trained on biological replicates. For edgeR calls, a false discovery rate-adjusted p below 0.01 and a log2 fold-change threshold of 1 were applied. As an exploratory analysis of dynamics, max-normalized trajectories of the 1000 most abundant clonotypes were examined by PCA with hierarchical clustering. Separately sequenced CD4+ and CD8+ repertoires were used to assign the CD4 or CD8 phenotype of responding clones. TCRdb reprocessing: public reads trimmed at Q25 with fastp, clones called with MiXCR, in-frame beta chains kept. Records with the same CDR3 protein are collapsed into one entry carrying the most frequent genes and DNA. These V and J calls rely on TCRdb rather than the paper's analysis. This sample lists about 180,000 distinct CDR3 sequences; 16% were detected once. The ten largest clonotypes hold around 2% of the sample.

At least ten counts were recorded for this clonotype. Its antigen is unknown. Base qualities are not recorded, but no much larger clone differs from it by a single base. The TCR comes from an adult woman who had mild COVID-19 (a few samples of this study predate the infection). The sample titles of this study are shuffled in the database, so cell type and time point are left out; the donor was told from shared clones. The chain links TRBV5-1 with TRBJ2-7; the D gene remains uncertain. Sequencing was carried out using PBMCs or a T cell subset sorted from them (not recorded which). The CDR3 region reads CASSLGDYEQYF. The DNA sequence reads TGCGCCAGCAGCTTGGGGGATTACGAGCAGTACTTC.